The rows below give T cell receptor beta chains drawn from one sample of a study of cytomegalovirus exposure and HLA in healthy donors. Assay: immunoSEQ multiplex PCR; the TCRdb copy retains only in-frame clones and omits some. In the table there are about 200,000 clones, roughly 80% of which are singletons. The specimen sequenced was PBMCs. Receptor source: a male donor in good health and CMV-seropositive. CDR3s include the opening cysteine and the closing phenylalanine or tryptophan. The D gene is left open where the match is weak. Not every row has a clone size; where given, it reads once, few, many or a size class.

TRBD1 | TRBJ1-4 | TRBV19 | . | TGTGCCAGTAGGGTATTGGGACAGGGTGATGAAAAACTGTTTTTT | CASRVLGQGDEKLFF
TRBD2 | TRBJ2-7 | TRBV28 | . | TGTGCCAGCATAAGCGGGAGTTCCTACGAGCAGTACTTC | CASISGSSYEQYF
. | TRBJ2-4 | TRBV20-1 | . | TGCAGTGGAGGAGGAAACATTCAGTACTTC | CSGGGNIQYF
TRBD1 | TRBJ1-6 | TRBV6-5 | once | TGTGCCAGCAGTTATAGGGACAGGGGTTCACCCCTCCACTTT | CASSYRDRGSPLHF
TRBD1 | TRBJ1-1 | TRBV27 | . | TGTGCCAGCAGTCCAGGGGGCTTGGGTAGGACTGAAGCTTTCTTT | CASSPGGLGRTEAFF
TRBD1 | TRBJ1-4 | TRBV11-2 | . | TGTGCCAGCAGCTTAGAGAGGCAAACAGGGGGAATTTTT | CASSLERQTGGIF
. | TRBJ2-1 | TRBV29-1 | . | TGCAGCGTTGAAACAGGGACCTACAATGAGCAGTTCTTC | CSVETGTYNEQFF
. | TRBJ2-5 | TRBV19 | . | TGTGCCAGTAGTATCGGGATCACGAAAGAGACCCAGTACTTC | CASSIGITKETQYF
. | TRBJ1-2 | TRBV28 | . | TGTGCATCAAAGGGGGTATCCGGCTACACCTTC | CASKGVSGYTF
. | TRBJ2-7 | TRBV5-6 | . | TGTGCCAGCAGCCTGGCTACCTACGAGCAGTACTTC | CASSLATYEQYF
. | TRBJ1-2 | TRBV7-9 | . | TGTGCCAGCAGCTGGGCCGGCGGGTTAGGGTATGGCTACACCTTC | CASSWAGGLGYGYTF
TRBD1 | TRBJ1-6 | TRBV9 | . | TGTGCCAGCAGCAACCGGACAGGGCCGAATTCACCCCTCCACTTT | CASSNRTGPNSPLHF
TRBD2 | TRBJ2-2 | TRBV5-6 | few | TGTGCCAGCAGCGAAGGGCTAGCGGTGAACACCGGGGAGCTGTTTTTT | CASSEGLAVNTGELFF
TRBD1 | TRBJ2-5 | TRBV7-9 | . | TGTGCCAGCAGGGACAGGGCCGACCCCCAAGAGACCCAGTACTTC | CASRDRADPQETQYF
. | TRBJ2-7 | TRBV23-1 | . | TGCGCCAGCAGTCAATCAAAAGAGGGTGGGCAGCCTCCTCGATACTTC | CASSQSKEGGQPPRYF
. | TRBJ2-5 | TRBV6-5 | few | TGTGCCAGCAGTTCCTTTAGCTCCCGGGGGGAGACCCAGTACTTC | CASSSFSSRGETQYF
. | TRBJ1-2 | TRBV18 | few | TGTGCCAGCTCACCGGACACTAACTATGGCTACACCTTC | CASSPDTNYGYTF
TRBD1 | TRBJ1-2 | TRBV18 | . | TGTGCCAGCTCACCAGGACAGGAGTATGGCTACACCTTC | CASSPGQEYGYTF
TRBD1 | TRBJ1-1 | TRBV5-4 | . | TGTGCCAGCAGCGGGACAGGGCCGAACACTGAAGCTTTCTTT | CASSGTGPNTEAFF
. | TRBJ1-6 | TRBV5-8 | . | TGTGCCAGCAGCTTGATGCAGGGAGGGTCACCCCTCCACTTT | CASSLMQGGSPLHF
. | TRBJ1-4 | TRBV5-1 | . | TGCGCCAGCAGCTTGCAGGGTATGAGTGAAAAACTGTTTTTT | CASSLQGMSEKLFF
TRBD1 | TRBJ1-1 | TRBV19 | . | TGTGCCAGTAGCTCAAAGGGACAGCTGAACACTGAAGCTTTCTTT | CASSSKGQLNTEAFF
TRBD2 | TRBJ2-3 | TRBV7-3 | . | TGTGCCAGCAGCTCCCCCGTGGGGCGGGGGGGCACAGATACGCAGTATTTT | CASSSPVGRGGTDTQYF
. | TRBJ2-2 | TRBV19 | . | TGTGCCAGTCGCCGGACAGCTAGTACCGGGGAGCTGTTTTTT | CASRRTASTGELFF
TRBD1 | TRBJ2-7 | TRBV19 | . | TGTGCCAGTAGTGACAGGGGGGGAATCTCCTACGAGCAGTACTTC | CASSDRGGISYEQYF
TRBD2 | TRBJ2-7 | TRBV9 | . | TGTGCCAGCAGCGCGATCTCGACTAGCGCCACCTACGAGCAGTACTTC | CASSAISTSATYEQYF
. | TRBJ2-1 | TRBV7-2 | . | TGTGCCAGCAGCTCCAACCTAGTCCTAGACTCTAATGAGCAGTTCTTC | CASSSNLVLDSNEQFF
. | TRBJ2-5 | TRBV10-3 | . | TGTGCCATCAGTACGCGGGATGGTGAGACCCAGTACTTC | CAISTRDGETQYF
TRBD2 | TRBJ2-1 | TRBV5-4 | . | TGTGCCAGCAGCTTGAACCTAGCGGGAGAAAATGAGCAGTTCTTC | CASSLNLAGENEQFF
. | TRBJ1-2 | TRBV7-2 | . | TGTGCCAGCAGCTCCCGGGGGTCTGAACATGGCTACACCTTC | CASSSRGSEHGYTF
. | TRBJ2-7 | TRBV28 | . | TGTGCCAGCACTCAAGGGTGGGGCGAGCAGTACTTC | CASTQGWGEQYF
. | TRBJ2-7 | TRBV28 | . | TGTGCCAGCAGTTTATGGGCCCAAGGGGTACCCCTCTGGGAGCAGTACTTC | CASSLWAQGVPLWEQYF
TRBD2 | TRBJ2-3 | TRBV9 | . | TGTGCCAGCAGCGTATTCTCTTCTAGCGGGAGTGCAGATACGCAGTATTTT | CASSVFSSSGSADTQYF
. | TRBJ1-1 | TRBV6-5 | . | TGTGCCAGCAGTTACTTACAAGTGAACACTGAAGCTTTCTTT | CASSYLQVNTEAFF
TRBD1 | TRBJ2-4 | TRBV15 | . | TGTGCCACCAGTGACAGGGGGCGAGTAGCCAAAAACATTCAGTACTTC | CATSDRGRVAKNIQYF
TRBD1 | TRBJ2-5 | TRBV9 | . | TGTGCCAGCAGCGCCACAGGGGGCGGTTCAGAGACCCAGTACTTC | CASSATGGGSETQYF
. | TRBJ2-7 | TRBV6-5 | . | TGTGCCAGCAGTTTGGGCAGGTCCCTCTACGAGCAGTACTTC | CASSLGRSLYEQYF
. | TRBJ2-5 | TRBV5-1 | once | TGCGCCAGCAGCTTCCAGGAAAAGACCCAGTACTTC | CASSFQEKTQYF
. | TRBJ1-4 | TRBV5-6 | once | TGTGCCAGCAGCTTGGGAGGAACTAATGAAAAACTGTTTTTT | CASSLGGTNEKLFF
TRBD2 | TRBJ2-1 | TRBV9 | few | TGTGCCAGCAGCGTAGCAAGCGGGGGGGCCATCGAGCAGTTCTTC | CASSVASGGAIEQFF
. | TRBJ1-4 | TRBV2 | . | TGTGCCAGCAGACGCGAAGGGGGGGCAGGTGAAAAACTGTTTTTT | CASRREGGAGEKLFF
TRBD2 | TRBJ2-7 | TRBV28 | . | TGTGCCAGCAGCTTCACTAGCGGATACGAGCAGTACTTC | CASSFTSGYEQYF
. | TRBJ2-5 | TRBV2 | . | TGTGCCAGCAGTGAGCCCGGTGGTAGAAAGACCCAGTACTTC | CASSEPGGRKTQYF
TRBD2 | TRBJ2-7 | TRBV7-3 | . | TGTGCCAGCAGCCTTAGCGGGAGCTCCTACGAGCAGTACTTC | CASSLSGSSYEQYF
. | TRBJ2-7 | TRBV27 | . | TGTGCCAGCAGTCGGGACATCTCCCCGAGGTCCTACGAGCAGTACTTC | CASSRDISPRSYEQYF
. | TRBJ2-3 | TRBV5-1 | . | TGCGCCAGCAGCTTGGGGGCGGGACGCACAGATACGCAGTATTTT | CASSLGAGRTDTQYF
. | TRBJ1-1 | TRBV11-2 | few | TGTGCCAGCAGCTCGAGCGGGAGTGAAGCTTTCTTT | CASSSSGSEAFF
. | TRBJ2-5 | TRBV28 | . | TGTGCCAGCCACCCGGGTGGGAGAAAAGAGACCCAGTACTTC | CASHPGGRKETQYF
. | TRBJ1-6 | TRBV9 | . | TGTGCCAGCGGCCCTTTGGACAGCGAAAATTCACCCCTCCACTTT | CASGPLDSENSPLHF
TRBD1 | TRBJ2-7 | TRBV4-2 | . | TGTGCCAGCAGCCAAACTACATCCGGGACAGGGCCCAACGAGCAGTACTTC | CASSQTTSGTGPNEQYF
. | TRBJ2-7 | TRBV11-2 | once | TGTGCCAGCAGCTTAGTCGCCCAGGGCCCTTTCTCCTACGAGCAGTACTTC | CASSLVAQGPFSYEQYF